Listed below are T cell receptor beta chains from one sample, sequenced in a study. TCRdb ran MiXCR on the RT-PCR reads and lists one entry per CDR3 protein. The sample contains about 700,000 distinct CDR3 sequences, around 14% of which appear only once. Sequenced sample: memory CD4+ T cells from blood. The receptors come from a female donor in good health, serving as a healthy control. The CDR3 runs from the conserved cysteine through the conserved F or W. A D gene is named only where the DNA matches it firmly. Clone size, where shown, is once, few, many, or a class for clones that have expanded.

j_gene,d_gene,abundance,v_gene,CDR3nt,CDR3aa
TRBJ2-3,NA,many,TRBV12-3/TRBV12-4,TGTGCCAGCTGGCAGAGAGGGATTGGTACAGATACGCAGTATTTT,CASWQRGIGTDTQYF
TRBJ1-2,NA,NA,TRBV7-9,TGTGCCAGCAGCGAGGCGGGCAGGGGAGGAAACACCTTC,CASSEAGRGGNTF
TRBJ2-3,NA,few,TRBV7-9,TGTGCCAGCAGCTTGTACGACTTCCAGCCAGATACGCAGTATTTT,CASSLYDFQPDTQYF
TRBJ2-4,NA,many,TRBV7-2,TGTGCCAGCAGCTTAGGCCCCCTCGAGGCCAAAAACATTCAGTACTTC,CASSLGPLEAKNIQYF
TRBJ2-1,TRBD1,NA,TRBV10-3,TGTGCCATCAGTGAGTCCAGGGGGAACTACAATGAGCAGTTCTTC,CAISESRGNYNEQFF
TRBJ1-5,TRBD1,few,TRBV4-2,TGTGCCAGCAGCCAAGCAGACAGGGGAAATCAGCCCCAGCATTTT,CASSQADRGNQPQHF
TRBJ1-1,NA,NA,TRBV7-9,TGTGCCAGCAGCAAACAGGGTCACACTGAAGCTTTCTTT,CASSKQGHTEAFF
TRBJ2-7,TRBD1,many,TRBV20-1,TGCAGTGCTAGAGATTTGGGACAGGGGTATGTCGAGCAGTACTTC,CSARDLGQGYVEQYF
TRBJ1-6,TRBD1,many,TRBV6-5,TGTGCCAGCAGTAAGATGACAGGGGCCTTGACACCCCTCCACTTT,CASSKMTGALTPLHF
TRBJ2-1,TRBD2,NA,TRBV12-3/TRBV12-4,TGTGCCAGCAGTGAGTGGACTAGCGGCCTCAATGAGCAGTTCTTC,CASSEWTSGLNEQFF
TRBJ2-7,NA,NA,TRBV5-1,TGCGCCAGCAGCTTGGAGGGACACCAATACGAGCAGTACTTC,CASSLEGHQYEQYF
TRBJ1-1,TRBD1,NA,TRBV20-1,TGCAGTGCTCACAGGGGGCGCAGCCCTGAAGCTTTCTTT,CSAHRGRSPEAFF
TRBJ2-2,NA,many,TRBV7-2,TGTGCCAGCAGCTCCGGAGACAGATTCACCGGGGAGCTGTTTTTT,CASSSGDRFTGELFF
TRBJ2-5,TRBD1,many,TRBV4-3,TGCGCCAGCAGCCGCGAAGGACTGAGACAGGGAGAGACCCAGTACTTC,CASSREGLRQGETQYF
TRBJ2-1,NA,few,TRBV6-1,TGTGCCAGCAGTTCAGATCTCCGGCCCAATGAGCAGTTCTTC,CASSSDLRPNEQFF
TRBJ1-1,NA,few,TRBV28,TGTGCCAGCATCCCCGGGGGGGCCCGGACTGAAGCTTTCTTT,CASIPGGARTEAFF
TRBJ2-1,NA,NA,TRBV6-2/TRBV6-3,TGTGCCAGCAGTCCTTCTAGTACCTACAATGAGCAGTTCTTC,CASSPSSTYNEQFF
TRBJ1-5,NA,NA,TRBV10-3,TGTGCCATCAGTGAGGGATCCCAGCCCCAGCATTTT,CAISEGSQPQHF
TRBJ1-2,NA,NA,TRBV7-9,TGTGCCAGCAGCTTAGGAGGCAATAACTATGGCTACACCTTC,CASSLGGNNYGYTF
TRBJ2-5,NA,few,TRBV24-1,TGTGCCACCAGTGTGGTACTACCGGAGGAGACCCAGTACTTC,CATSVVLPEETQYF
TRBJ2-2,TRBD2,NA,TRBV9,TGTGCCAGCAGCGGGGTAGCGGGAGTGAACACCGGGGAGCTGTTTTTT,CASSGVAGVNTGELFF
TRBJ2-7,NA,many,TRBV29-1,TGCAGCGTTGATTGGGGTTCGTGGGAGCAGTACTTC,CSVDWGSWEQYF
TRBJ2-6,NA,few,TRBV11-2,TGTGCCAGCAGCTTAGGAGGGTTTGGGGCCAACGTCCTGACTTTC,CASSLGGFGANVLTF
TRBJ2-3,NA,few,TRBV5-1,TGCGCCAGCAGCTTTAGCCTCCCCAGCACAGATACGCAGTATTTT,CASSFSLPSTDTQYF
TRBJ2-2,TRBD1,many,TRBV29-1,TGCAGCGGTCGGACAGGGGAGGCCGGGGAGCTGTTTTTT,CSGRTGEAGELFF
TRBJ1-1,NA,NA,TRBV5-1,TGCGCCAGCAGCTTGCAACCGGCAGGGGAGGCTGAAGCTTTCTTT,CASSLQPAGEAEAFF
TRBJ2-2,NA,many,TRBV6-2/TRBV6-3,TGTGCCAGCAGTTATCAGAACACCGGGGAGCTGTTTTTT,CASSYQNTGELFF
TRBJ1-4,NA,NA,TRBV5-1,TGCGCCAGCAGCTTACAGCCCCTTGGGAATGAAAAACTGTTTTTT,CASSLQPLGNEKLFF
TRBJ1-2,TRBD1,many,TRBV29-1,TGCAGCGTTGCCTCAGGGGGGTCGAGGGGCTACACCTTC,CSVASGGSRGYTF